This T cell receptor (beta chain) was retrieved from a study of cytomegalovirus exposure and HLA in healthy donors. Turning to the study itself: Earlier work reported 117 million unique TCR beta sequences from 180 million or so T cells.

This clone was seen just once. Its antigen is not identified. PCR primers comprised 60 Vbeta and 13 Jbeta primers. Sequencing used immunoSEQ multiplex PCR; TCRdb keeps in-frame clones, though not all of them. The data contain approximately 200,000 clones, over 70% of them singletons. V lost 7 bases and J lost 7, with 16 bases in between. The CDR3 length is 14 residues. CDR1 SNHLY and CDR2 FYNNEI come from the germline V gene. General study points: Rare TCR sequences dominated, though some public TCRs recurred in many donors.

The J gene is TRBJ2-2, the V gene TRBV2, with D possibly matching TRBD1 (6 bases). The sequenced sample consisted of PBMCs. The source is a young woman in good health and CMV-seronegative. In DNA form, the CDR3 reads TGTGCCAGCAAAAATGACAGGTCGGGCGGGGAGCTGTTTTTT. Encoded protein: CASKNDRSGGELFF.